The clone carrying this TCR beta chain has more than one count but fewer than ten. The sample comes from a study of blood T cell repertoires in COVID-19. Study details: Nucleic acid was either cDNA or gDNA, and it came from T cells, B-cell-depleted T cells, or PBMCs.

Participants were placed into cohorts based on the clinical history they reported. The table came from immunoSEQ multiplex PCR; TCRdb's copy has only in-frame clones and leaves some out. The table records some 290,000 clones, about nine tenths of them present only once. Unmatched junction bases numbered 5, after V lost 1 base and J lost 6 bases. This CDR3 has 16 residues. The germline V gene has CDR1 SGHAT and CDR2 FQDESV (reference sequence). The specimen was PBMCs or T cells enriched from blood (not recorded which). This TCR derives from a woman aged 40 to 55 with acute COVID-19. This chain connects TRBV11-1 to TRBJ2-2; TRBD1 aligns across 10 bases. The chain's CDR3 is CASSLGTGGNAGELFF. The CDR3 DNA follows: TGTGCCAGCAGCTTAGGGACAGGGGGAAACGCCGGGGAGCTGTTTTTT.